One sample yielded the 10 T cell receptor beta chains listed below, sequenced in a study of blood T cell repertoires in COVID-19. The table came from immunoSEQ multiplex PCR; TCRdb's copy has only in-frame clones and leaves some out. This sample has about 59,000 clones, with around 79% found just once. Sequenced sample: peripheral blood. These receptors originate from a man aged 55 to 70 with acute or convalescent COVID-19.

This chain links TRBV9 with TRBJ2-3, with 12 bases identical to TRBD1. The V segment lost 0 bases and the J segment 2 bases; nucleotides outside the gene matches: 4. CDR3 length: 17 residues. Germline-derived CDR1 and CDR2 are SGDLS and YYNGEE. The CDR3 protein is CASSVGSGQGATDTQYF. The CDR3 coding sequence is TGTGCCAGCAGCGTAGGATCGGGACAGGGGGCCACAGATACGCAGTATTTT.

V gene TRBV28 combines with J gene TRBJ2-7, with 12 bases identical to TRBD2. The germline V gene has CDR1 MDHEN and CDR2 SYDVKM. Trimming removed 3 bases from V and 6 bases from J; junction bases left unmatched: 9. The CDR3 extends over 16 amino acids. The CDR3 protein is CASSFPPRLAGVEQYF. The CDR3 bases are TGTGCCAGCAGTTTCCCCCCCCGACTAGCGGGAGTCGAGCAGTACTTC.

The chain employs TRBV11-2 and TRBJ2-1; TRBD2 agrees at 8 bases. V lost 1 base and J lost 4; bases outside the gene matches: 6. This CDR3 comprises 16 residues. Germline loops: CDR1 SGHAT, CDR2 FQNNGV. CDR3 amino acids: CASSLGSGSLYNEQFF. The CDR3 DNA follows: TGTGCCAGCAGCTTAGGGAGCGGGAGCCTGTACAATGAGCAGTTCTTC.

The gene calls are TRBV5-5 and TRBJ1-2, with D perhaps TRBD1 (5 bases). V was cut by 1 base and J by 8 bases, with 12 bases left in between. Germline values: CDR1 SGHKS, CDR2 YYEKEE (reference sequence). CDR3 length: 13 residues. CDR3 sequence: CASSLWGVQGYTF. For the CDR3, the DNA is TGTGCCAGCAGCTTGTGGGGGGTACAGGGCTACACCTTC.

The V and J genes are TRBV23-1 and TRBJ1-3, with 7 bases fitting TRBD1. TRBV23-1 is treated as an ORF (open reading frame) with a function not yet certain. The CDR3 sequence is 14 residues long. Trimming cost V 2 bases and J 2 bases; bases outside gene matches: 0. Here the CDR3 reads CASSQDRAGNTIYF. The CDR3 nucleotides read TGCGCCAGCAGTCAAGACAGGGCTGGAAACACCATATATTTT.

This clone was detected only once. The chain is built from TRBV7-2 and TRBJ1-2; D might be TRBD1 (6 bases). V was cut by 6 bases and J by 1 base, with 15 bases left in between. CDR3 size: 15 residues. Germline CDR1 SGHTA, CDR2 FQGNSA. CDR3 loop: CASSINSGHNYGYTF. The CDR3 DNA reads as TGTGCCAGCAGTATTAACTCGGGACATAACTATGGCTACACCTTC.

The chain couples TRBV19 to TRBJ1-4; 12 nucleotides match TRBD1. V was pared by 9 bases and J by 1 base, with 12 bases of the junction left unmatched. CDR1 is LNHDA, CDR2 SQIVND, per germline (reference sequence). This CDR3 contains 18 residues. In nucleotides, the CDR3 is TGTGCCAGCAGACGCCGGGGACAGGGGGCCGGAACTAATGAAAAACTGTTTTTT. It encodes CASRRRGQGAGTNEKLFF.

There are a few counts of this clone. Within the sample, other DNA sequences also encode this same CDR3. The CDR3 loop is CAWSRQGTYEQYF. The CDR3 bases are TGTGCCTGGAGTCGACAGGGGACCTACGAGCAGTACTTC. V is TRBV30 and J is TRBJ2-7; 8 nucleotides line up with TRBD1. There are 13 residues in the CDR3. CDR1 is GTSNPN, CDR2 SVGIG, per germline (reference sequence). Trimming took 2 bases from V and 2 from J; bases not matched to a gene: 2.

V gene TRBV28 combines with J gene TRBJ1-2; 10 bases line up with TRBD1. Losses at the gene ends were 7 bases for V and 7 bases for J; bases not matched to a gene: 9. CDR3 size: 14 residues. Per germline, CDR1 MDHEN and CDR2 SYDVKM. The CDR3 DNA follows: TGTGCCAGCATCCGGGACAGGGGTTCGGGTGGCTACACCTTC. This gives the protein CASIRDRGSGGYTF.

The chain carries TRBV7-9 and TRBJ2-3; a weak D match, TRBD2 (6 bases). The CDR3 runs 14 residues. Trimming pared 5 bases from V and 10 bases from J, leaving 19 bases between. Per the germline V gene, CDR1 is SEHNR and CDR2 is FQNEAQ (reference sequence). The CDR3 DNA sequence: TGTGCCAGCAGCCTATCCATGGGGGGACCCCCGCAGTATTTT. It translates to CASSLSMGGPPQYF.